Here is one T cell receptor (beta chain) with its context. This entry is derived from a study of T cells in tuberculosis. Time point indicated: new active TB diagnosis, blood taken before or within 7 days of starting treatment. Libraries were prepared by immunoSEQ multiplex PCR; TCRdb keeps only in-frame clonotypes and omits some of them. The sample has about 49,000 clones, roughly 96% seen once. After removal of 5 bases from V and 5 bases from J, the junction contained 8 bases not matched to a gene. The CDR3 has 14 residues. Per the germline V gene, CDR1 is SGHKS and CDR2 is YYEKEE (reference sequence).

The TCR originated in an adult with tuberculosis. Sequencing was performed on PBMCs, taken at tuberculosis diagnosis. The rearrangement uses TRBV5-5 and TRBJ2-5, with TRBD2 identical over 8 bases. This CDR3 reads CASSRSGIVETQYF. CDR3 sequence (DNA): TGTGCCAGCAGTCGTAGCGGGATTGTGGAGACCCAGTACTTC.